One and the same sample provided the 22 T cell receptor beta chains below, sequenced in a study of cytomegalovirus exposure and HLA in healthy donors. Primers included in the PCR were 60 Vbeta and 13 Jbeta primers. Repertoires were generated with immunoSEQ multiplex PCR, while TCRdb's copy carries only in-frame clones and drops some. The sample has some 190,000 clones, over 65% seen once; the top ten hold 1.5% to 2%. Sequencing was carried out using PBMCs. Source of these receptors: a man aged 18 to 30 in good health and CMV-seronegative.

The V gene is TRBV12-5, the J gene TRBJ2-6; D might be TRBD1 (6 bases). V lost 9 bases to trimming and J lost 1 base, with 16 bases between them. The CDR3 has 16 amino acids. Germline CDR1 LGHNT, CDR2 FRNRAP. CDR3 sequence: CASRDIEPSGANVLTF. The CDR3 bases are TGTGCTAGCCGGGACATCGAACCTTCTGGGGCCAACGTCCTGACTTTC. The whole variable domain, remainder taken from reference TRBV12-5 and TRBJ2-6, is DARVTQTPRHKVTEMGQEVTMRCQPILGHNTVFWYRQTMMQGLELLAYFRNRAPLDDSGMPKDRFSAEMPDATLATLKIQPSEPRDSAVYFCASRDIEPSGANVLTFGAGSRLTVL.

This sequence joins TRBV2 and TRBJ1-2; TRBD1 matches at 10 bases. Germline lookup yields CDR1 SNHLY and CDR2 FYNNEI. The CDR3 extends over 15 amino acids. V lost 6 bases and J lost 5; bases outside the gene matches: 9. CDR3 DNA: TGTGCCAGCAGCCCCGGGACAGGGGTTCAGTATGGCTACACCTTC. It is translated as CASSPGTGVQYGYTF.

The CDR3 reads CATAGGGNQPQHF. As DNA, the CDR3 is TGTGCCACCGCCGGGGGGGGCAATCAGCCCCAGCATTTT. The J gene is TRBJ1-5, the V gene TRBV28, with D possibly being TRBD1 (5 bases). Germline V gene data show CDR1 as MDHEN and CDR2 as SYDVKM. V was clipped by 10 bases and J by 2 bases, with 12 bases between them. The CDR3 contains 13 residues.

This chain uses TRBV28 with TRBJ1-1; TRBD1 might be the D (6 bases). Between the trimmed V and J ends, which lost 3 bases and 5 bases, there was a span of 10 bases. The germline CDR1 and CDR2 sequences are MDHEN and SYDVKM. The CDR3 extends over 13 amino acids. As DNA, the CDR3 is TGTGCCAGCAGTTTTGCGAGGGGGACTGAAGCTTTCTTT. Protein: CASSFARGTEAFF. The full variable domain, with the rest looked up from reference TRBV28 and TRBJ1-1, is DVKVTQSSRYLVKRTGEKVFLECVQDMDHENMFWYRQDPGLGLRLIYFSYDVKMKEKGDIPEGYSVSREKKERFSLILESASTNQTSMYLCASSFARGTEAFFGQGTRLTVV.

The chain recombines TRBV19 with TRBJ1-1; 8 nucleotides line up with TRBD1. This CDR3 has 15 amino acids. Trimming at V came to 1 base and at J to 7 bases, leaving 8 bases not matched to a gene. The V gene's germline CDR1 is LNHDA and CDR2 SQIVND (reference sequence). CDR3 coding DNA: TGTGCCAGTAGTATAGGGGCCAGGGGGCCGTGTGAAGCTTTCTTT. Its protein is CASSIGARGPCEAFF.

The gene calls are TRBV28 and TRBJ1-3; 7 bases fit TRBD1. V was pared by 4 bases and J by 0 bases, with 6 bases of the junction left unmatched. The V gene's germline CDR1 is MDHEN and CDR2 SYDVKM. This CDR3 has 16 amino acids. Here the CDR3 DNA reads TGTGCCAGCAGTTCGACAGGGCTCGACTCTGGAAACACCATATATTTT. The encoded protein is CASSSTGLDSGNTIYF.

This clone was seen only once. The chain is built from TRBV27 and TRBJ2-5; D is unresolved. Germline V gene sequence: CDR1 MNHEY, CDR2 SMNVEV (reference sequence). Trimming removed 6 bases at V and 5 bases at J, with 13 bases between. The CDR3 spans 13 residues. The CDR3 is CASSYGSRETQYF. DNA for the CDR3: TGTGCCAGCAGCTATGGGTCGCGGGAGACCCAGTACTTC.

This clone occurred a few times. The rearrangement links TRBV6-5 to TRBJ1-1; no reliable D call. The CDR3 length is 11 residues. Per germline, CDR1 MNHEY and CDR2 SVGAGI. With 2 bases removed from V and 11 bases from J, the gap between germline ends came to 9 bases. For the CDR3, the DNA is TGTGCCAGCAGTTACGATTACAAGGCTTTCTTT. Its translation is CASSYDYKAFF.

This clone was seen only once. The chain joins TRBV2 to TRBJ2-7; TRBD2 aligns across 12 bases. The junction had 12 bases not matched to a gene; V was cut back by 6 bases and J by 3 bases. The germline CDR1 and CDR2 sequences are SNHLY and FYNNEI. The CDR3 covers 17 residues. The CDR3 nucleotides read TGTGCCAGCAGAGGACTAGCGGGAAATTCAGTTATCTACGAGCAGTACTTC. Translating it yields CASRGLAGNSVIYEQYF.

In DNA, the CDR3 is TGCGCCAGCAGCTTCAACAGGGGCCGGATTTATAACACCGGGGAGCTGTTTTTT. Protein: CASSFNRGRIYNTGELFF. The J gene is TRBJ2-2, the V gene TRBV5-1, with 7 nucleotides matching TRBD1. Germline CDR1 SGHRS, CDR2 YFSETQ. Trimming removed 2 bases from V and 2 bases from J; junction bases left unmatched: 12. There are 18 residues in the CDR3.

This chain links TRBV29-1 with TRBJ1-1; tentative D call: TRBD1 (5 bases). The CDR3 totals 14 residues. CDR1 and CDR2 from the germline V gene are SQVTM and ANQGSEA. The CDR3 bases are TGCAGTGTTCCGTCCAGGGTCGGCGGAACTGAAGCTTTCTTT. It codes for CSVPSRVGGTEAFF.

This rearrangement joins TRBV15 to TRBJ2-3; the D gene is possibly TRBD2 (6 bases). CDR3 size: 14 residues. The V gene's germline CDR1 is LNHNV and CDR2 YYDKDF (reference sequence). V was trimmed by 3 bases and J by 9 bases, leaving 16 bases between them. The CDR3: CATSRPGLAGTQYF. CDR3 bases: TGTGCCACCAGCAGGCCCGGACTTGCGGGGACGCAGTATTTT.

The J gene is TRBJ1-3, the V gene TRBV6-5; D unclear. Trimming removed 6 bases from V and 3 bases from J, with 3 bases in between. Germline-derived CDR1 and CDR2 are MNHEY and SVGAGI. The CDR3 totals 11 residues. The CDR3 DNA follows: TGTGCCAGCAGCAATGGAAACACCATATATTTT. This translates into CASSNGNTIYF.

The table lists this clone with a few counts. The chain employs TRBV29-1 and TRBJ2-6; D may be TRBD1 (5 bases). Germline V gene lookup returns CDR1 SQVTM and CDR2 ANQGSEA. V was cut by 7 bases and J by 0 bases, with 10 bases left in between. The CDR3 runs 14 residues. CDR3 protein: CSAREYSGANVLTF. DNA of the CDR3: TGCAGCGCCAGGGAATACTCTGGGGCCAACGTCCTGACTTTC.

The chain carries TRBV28 and TRBJ2-3, with 11 bases aligning to TRBD2. V lost 7 bases and J lost 2; bases outside the gene matches: 8. There are 16 residues in the CDR3. Germline V lookup: CDR1 MDHEN, CDR2 SYDVKM. The CDR3 region is CASTSGGTRVTDTQYF. The CDR3, as DNA: TGTGCCAGCACTAGCGGGGGGACTAGGGTCACAGATACGCAGTATTTT.

The V and J genes are TRBV4-1 and TRBJ1-3, with D unclear. V lost 4 bases and J 0 bases, leaving 16 bases between the germline ends. The CDR3 runs to 17 residues. The V gene's germline CDR1 is MGHRA and CDR2 YSYEKL. The DNA for the CDR3 is TGCGCCAGCAGCCCCCCGAGCAGGTCGAGCTCTGGAAACACCATATATTTT. As protein: CASSPPSRSSSGNTIYF.

The chain employs TRBV19 and TRBJ2-1, with 13 bases identical to TRBD2. The CDR3 contains 17 residues. The V and J ends lost 3 bases and 7 bases, in that order; junction bases with no gene match: 9. Germline CDR1 and CDR2: LNHDA and SQIVND (reference sequence). The CDR3: CASSMILGLAGANEQFF. The CDR3 region has the DNA TGTGCCAGTAGTATGATACTAGGACTAGCGGGAGCTAATGAGCAGTTCTTC.

This rearrangement joins TRBV2 to TRBJ2-7, with D possibly TRBD2 on 5 matching bases. Deletions cut 2 bases from V and 6 bases from J, with 8 bases between. Germline lookup yields CDR1 SNHLY and CDR2 FYNNEI. The CDR3 is made up of 12 amino acids. CDR3 in DNA: TGTGCCAGCAGTGAAACGGGGATCGAGCAGTACTTC. Its protein product is CASSETGIEQYF.

V usage is TRBV10-3 and J usage is TRBJ1-1, with 7 bases that match TRBD1. The CDR3 sequence is 11 residues long. Trimming at V came to 7 bases and at J to 11 bases, leaving 7 bases not matched to a gene. CDR1 ENHRY and CDR2 SYGVKD come from the germline V gene. CDR3 amino acids: CAITTGVVAFF. The CDR3 DNA is TGTGCCATCACCACAGGGGTAGTGGCTTTCTTT.

The V gene is TRBV27, the J gene TRBJ2-1, with 9 bases lining up with TRBD2. Trimming took 7 bases from V and 9 from J; bases not matched to a gene: 19. The CDR3 runs 17 residues. In germline, CDR1 is MNHEY, CDR2 SMNVEV (reference sequence). CDR3 DNA sequence: TGTGCCAGCACCCCTCGCCGAACTGGCGGGAGGGCCGGTGAGCAGTTCTTC. Amino acids: CASTPRRTGGRAGEQFF.

A few counts support this clone. The chain links TRBV7-3 to TRBJ1-4; D is uncertain. Germline V gene data show CDR1 as SGHTA and CDR2 as FQGTGA. Trimming left V 5 bases short and J 12 bases short, with 16 bases between. CDR3 length: 13 amino acids. In nucleotides, the CDR3 is TGTGCCAGCAGCAGCTTTGTGTCCGAAGAACTGTTTTTT. It is translated as CASSSFVSEELFF.

The CDR3 DNA is TGTGCCAGCAGCCGAAAGCGGTTACCGAACACCGGGGAGCTGTTTTTT. Protein sequence: CASSRKRLPNTGELFF. The chain is built from TRBV7-3 and TRBJ2-2; maybe TRBD2 (5 bases). The CDR3 sequence is 16 residues long. Looked up from germline, CDR1 is SGHTA and CDR2 is FQGTGA. V was cut by 5 bases and J by 0 bases, with 13 bases left in between.